Listed below are T cell receptor beta chains from one sample, sequenced in a study of T cell repertoires and HLA-DP antigens. Profiling relied on immunoSEQ multiplex PCR, and the TCRdb table lists in-frame clones only, not all of them. The repertoire holds 65,000 to 90,000 clones, 80% seen once, with about 1.4% in the top ten. Which antigens these TCRs recognize remains unknown. The specimen sequenced was CD4+ T cells from PBMCs. The receptors here all came from a man aged 55-75 years in good health and CMV-seronegative. Both conserved end residues are part of each CDR3. The listing skips clone size in some rows; elsewhere it reads once, few, many or a size class.

j_gene,len,abundance,v_gene,CDR3aa
TRBJ1-1,14,-,TRBV10-3,CAISEHGGEAEAFF
TRBJ2-5,14,once,TRBV19,CASSLRQGGETQYF
TRBJ2-1,15,few,TRBV27,CASSYNRDRDNEQFF
TRBJ1-6,15,-,TRBV4-3,CASSQNRAFGSPLHF
TRBJ1-1,13,-,TRBV28,CASSRGGMTEAFF
TRBJ1-2,13,-,TRBV7-2,CASSLDWGYGYTF
TRBJ1-5,16,-,TRBV19,CASSKTRGAGNQPQHF
TRBJ2-2,14,-,TRBV25-1,CASRAGGGTGELFF
TRBJ2-1,15,-,TRBV10-3,CATKGTSGTYNEQFF
TRBJ2-1,15,-,TRBV2,CASRELGSSYNEQFF
TRBJ2-5,13,many,TRBV19,CASSIAGQGAQYF
TRBJ1-1,16,-,TRBV5-5,CASSSGSRQTNTEAFF
TRBJ2-5,16,-,TRBV5-4,CASSGGGGGLEETQYF
TRBJ1-2,14,once,TRBV5-8,CASSSDRGAYGYTF
TRBJ1-1,13,-,TRBV6-1,CASERQVNTEAFF
TRBJ2-3,14,once,TRBV5-1,CASSPGGASNTQYF
TRBJ1-1,15,once,TRBV7-2,CASSSRLGTVRGAFF
TRBJ1-2,16,few,TRBV19,CASKGVTGTHLYGYTF
TRBJ2-5,15,-,TRBV2,CASSRDRLLGETQYF
TRBJ2-6,15,-,TRBV5-1,CASSFQGALANVLTF
TRBJ1-6,14,-,TRBV5-8,CASSLEGRIVSLHF
TRBJ1-5,16,-,TRBV7-2,CASSLVHSLGDQPQHF
TRBJ2-3,16,-,TRBV14,CASSLRDRGFEDTQYF
TRBJ1-5,20,once,TRBV21-1,CASSPTWQSGWRNPNQPQHF
TRBJ1-2,14,-,TRBV21-1,CASSRLRANYGYTF
TRBJ1-1,13,-,TRBV30,CAWAERSDTEAFF
TRBJ1-6,14,-,TRBV7-2,CASKGVGSNSPLHF
TRBJ2-3,15,few,TRBV5-1,CASSSTSGDTDTQYF
TRBJ2-5,15,-,TRBV5-1,CASSFSGAKGETQYF
TRBJ1-2,15,-,TRBV5-4,CASSLAARQPNGYTF
TRBJ2-3,15,-,TRBV6-4,CASSLRRVPTDTQYF
TRBJ2-3,13,-,TRBV5-1,CASSPGSTDTQYF
TRBJ2-7,17,few,TRBV11-2,CASSQPGLAGGHDEQYF
TRBJ1-1,14,-,TRBV7-9,CASTAAAEDTEAFF
TRBJ1-6,15,-,TRBV11-2,CASSFSVSYNSPLHF
TRBJ1-4,16,-,TRBV18,CASSPTARGSNEKLFF
TRBJ1-4,14,-,TRBV11-2,CASSSSGQNEKLFF
TRBJ1-3,14,-,TRBV9,CASSPGAPGNTIYF
TRBJ1-2,13,once,TRBV10-3,CAISQTGEGGYTF
TRBJ1-6,13,few,TRBV7-7,CASSLGGNSPLHF
TRBJ2-2,16,-,TRBV18,CASSPFYSENTGELFF
TRBJ1-2,13,few,TRBV5-6,CASSLVGVDGYTF
TRBJ1-1,14,-,TRBV6-1,CASSRAQEVPMAFF
TRBJ1-2,15,-,TRBV5-1,CASNSPAEGDDGYTF
TRBJ1-3,15,-,TRBV9,CASSPDSYSGNTIYF
TRBJ2-1,22,once,TRBV18,CASSRIPGLAAGRWGSYNEQFF
TRBJ2-7,15,-,TRBV5-4,CASSLAGQRLYEQYF
TRBJ1-1,15,-,TRBV11-3,CASSLAQGQNTEAFF
TRBJ1-5,14,-,TRBV29-1,CSAGWDRRCQPQHF
TRBJ1-1,15,-,TRBV19,CASSMRDALGAEAFF